This entry concerns a single TCR beta chain. Its cognate antigen is unknown. This specimen belongs to a study of OX40 agonist ivuxolimab in advanced cancers. Study-wide context: Each patient was given ivuxolimab into a vein every 2 weeks, at 0.01 to 10 mg/kg. Points from the study as a whole: Clonal expansion among partial responders at 0.1-3.0 mg/kg ranked near the lowest.

This CDR3 has 16 residues. Germline-derived CDR1 and CDR2 are SGDLS and YYNGEE. The junction had 6 bases not matched to a gene; V was cut back by 0 bases and J by 7 bases. Generated by immunoSEQ multiplex PCR, the TCRdb table keeps only in-frame clones and is missing some. The data show 25,000 to 30,000 clones, with 75% to 95% seen just once and nearly 25% held by the top ten. The chain couples TRBV9 to TRBJ2-2; 10 bases are a match to TRBD2. This TCR derives from an adult with an advanced solid tumor such as melanoma, head and neck, liver or kidney cancer. Source: CD4+ or CD8+ T cells sorted from blood, taken in a trial of the OX40 agonist ivuxolimab. CDR3 bases: TGTGCCAGCAGCGTAGATTGGACTAGCGGCCTCGGGGAGCTGTTTTTT. Its translation: CASSVDWTSGLGELFF.